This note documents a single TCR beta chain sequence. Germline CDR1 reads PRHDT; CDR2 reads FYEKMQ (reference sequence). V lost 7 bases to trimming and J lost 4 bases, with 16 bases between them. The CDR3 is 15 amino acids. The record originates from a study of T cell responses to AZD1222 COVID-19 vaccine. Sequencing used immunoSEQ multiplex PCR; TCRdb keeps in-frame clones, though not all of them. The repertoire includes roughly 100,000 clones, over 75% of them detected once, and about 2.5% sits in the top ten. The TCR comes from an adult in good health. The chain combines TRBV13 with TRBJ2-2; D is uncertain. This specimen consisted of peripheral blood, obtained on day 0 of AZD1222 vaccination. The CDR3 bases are TGTGCCAGCACCCTCGGGCCAGAACCCACCGGGGAGCTGTTTTTT. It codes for CASTLGPEPTGELFF.